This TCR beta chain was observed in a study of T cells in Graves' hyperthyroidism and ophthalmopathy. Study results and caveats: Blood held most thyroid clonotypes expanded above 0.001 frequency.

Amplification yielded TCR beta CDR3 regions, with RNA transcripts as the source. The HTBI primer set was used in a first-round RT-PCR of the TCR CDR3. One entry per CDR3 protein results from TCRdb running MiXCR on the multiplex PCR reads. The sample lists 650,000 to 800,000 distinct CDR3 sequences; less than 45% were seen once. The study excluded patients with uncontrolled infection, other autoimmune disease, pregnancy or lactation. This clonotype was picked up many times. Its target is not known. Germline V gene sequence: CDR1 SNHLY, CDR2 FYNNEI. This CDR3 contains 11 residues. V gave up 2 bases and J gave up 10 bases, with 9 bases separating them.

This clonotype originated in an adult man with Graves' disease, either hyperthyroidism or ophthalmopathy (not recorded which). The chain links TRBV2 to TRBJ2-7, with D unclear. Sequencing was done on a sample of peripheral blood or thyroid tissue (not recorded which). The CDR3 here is CASSEIEKQYF. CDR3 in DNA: TGTGCCAGCAGTGAAATCGAGAAACAGTACTTC.